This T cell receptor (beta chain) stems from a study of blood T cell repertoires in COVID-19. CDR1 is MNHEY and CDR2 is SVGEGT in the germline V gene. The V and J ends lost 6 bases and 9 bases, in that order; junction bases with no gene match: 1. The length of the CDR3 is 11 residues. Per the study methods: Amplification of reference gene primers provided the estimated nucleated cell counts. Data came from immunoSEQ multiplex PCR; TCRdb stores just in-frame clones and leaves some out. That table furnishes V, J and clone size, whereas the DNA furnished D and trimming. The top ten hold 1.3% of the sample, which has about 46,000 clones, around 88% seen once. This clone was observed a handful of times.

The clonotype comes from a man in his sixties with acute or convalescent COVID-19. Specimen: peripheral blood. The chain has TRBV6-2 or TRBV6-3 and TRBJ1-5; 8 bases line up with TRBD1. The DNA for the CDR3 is TGTGCCAGCAGCGACAGGGGGCCCCAGCATTTT. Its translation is CASSDRGPQHF.